This T cell receptor beta chain was profiled in a study of monozygotic twins with inflammatory bowel disease. Per donor, 2.5 ml of blood was collected and frozen. TCR libraries each used about 3,400 ng of total RNA. One entry per CDR3 protein, without DNA, is what TCRdb gives after re-calling the 5' RACE reads. The repertoire table contains some 150,000 distinct CDR3 sequences. This CDR3 region has 12 residues. Germline CDR1 SGHNT, CDR2 YYREEE (reference sequence). The chain is built from TRBV5-4 and TRBJ2-7. Sequenced material: blood. This TCR was recovered from a human donor with ulcerative colitis or Crohn's disease, or a healthy co-twin of an affected twin (not recorded which). The CDR3 spells CASSLEVVEQYF.